These T cell receptor beta chains were read from a single sample in a study of blood T cell repertoires in COVID-19. The data were produced by immunoSEQ multiplex PCR, yet TCRdb's version contains in-frame clones alone and is incomplete. The sample consists of a few hundred thousand clones, 84% of them appearing once. Input material: peripheral blood. Receptor source: a person aged 65 to 85 with COVID-19, enrolled during active disease. CDR3s include the opening cysteine and the closing phenylalanine or tryptophan. The D gene is left open where the match is weak. Not all rows give a size; the values are once, few, many and, for expanded clones, a class.

>NA|16|TRBJ2-1|TRBD1|TRBV10-3
CAISDTRDRVVYEQFF
TGTGCCATCAGCGATACCCGGGACAGGGTTGTCTATGAGCAGTTCTTC
>NA|14|TRBJ1-6|NA|TRBV28
CASRLAGGLPPLHF
TGTGCCAGCAGACTAGCGGGGGGTTTGCCACCCCTCCACTTT
>NA|15|TRBJ1-1|TRBD1|TRBV5-5
CASNLMTGGNTEAFF
TGTGCCAGCAACCTTATGACAGGGGGGAACACTGAAGCTTTCTTT
>once|14|TRBJ2-3|NA|TRBV9
CASSGGSVADTQYF
TGTGCCAGCAGCGGGGGTAGCGTCGCAGATACGCAGTATTTT
>NA|14|TRBJ1-1|TRBD1|TRBV4-1
CASRHMTGNTEAFF
TGCGCCAGCAGACACATGACAGGGAATACTGAAGCTTTCTTT
>NA|14|TRBJ2-1|NA|TRBV3-1/TRBV3-2
CASSQDTGGNEQFF
TGTGCCAGCAGCCAAGATACCGGCGGGAATGAGCAGTTCTTC
>NA|22|TRBJ1-6|TRBD1|TRBV10-1
CASSAYGTGTIILLRPHSPLHF
TGCGCCAGCAGTGCGTACGGGACAGGGACTATCATCCTCCTACGGCCACATTCACCCCTCCACTTT
>once|16|TRBJ2-7|TRBD1|TRBV6-2/TRBV6-3
CASSYPRDSGFYEQYF
TGTGCCAGCAGTTACCCTCGGGACAGTGGGTTCTACGAGCAGTACTTC
>NA|16|TRBJ1-5|NA|TRBV6-6
CASSPAAGRGNQPQHF
TGTGCCAGCAGTCCCGCGGCGGGGAGGGGCAATCAGCCCCAGCATTTT
>NA|15|TRBJ1-6|NA|TRBV19
CASSSRPGSNSPLHF
TGTGCCAGTAGTAGTCGACCAGGGTCTAATTCACCCCTCCACTTT
>NA|19|TRBJ1-5|NA|TRBV18
CASSPGSKQGTIGNQPQHF
TGTGCCAGCTCACCAGGGAGTAAACAGGGTACCATCGGGAATCAGCCCCAGCATTTT
>NA|14|TRBJ2-3|NA|TRBV7-3
CASSDRDFPDTQYF
TGTGCCAGCAGCGACCGGGACTTCCCAGATACGCAGTATTTT
>few|15|TRBJ2-1|NA|TRBV9
CASSGQGIFSDEQFF
TGTGCCAGCAGCGGTCAGGGGATCTTTTCGGATGAGCAGTTCTTC
>NA|15|TRBJ1-5|NA|TRBV18
CASSPSRQRNQPQHF
TGTGCCAGCTCACCATCGAGGCAGCGCAATCAGCCCCAGCATTTT
>NA|11|TRBJ1-1|NA|TRBV28
CASQGGTEAFF
TGTGCCAGCCAGGGTGGCACTGAAGCTTTCTTT
>once|20|TRBJ2-3|TRBD2|TRBV30
CAWSVRRLAGGPRVSDTQYF
TGTGCCTGGAGTGTAAGGCGGCTAGCGGGAGGGCCCAGGGTGTCAGATACGCAGTATTTT
>NA|15|TRBJ1-1|TRBD1|TRBV11-2
CASMRGTGVQTEAFF
TGTGCCAGCATGCGTGGGACAGGCGTACAAACTGAAGCTTTCTTT
>NA|14|TRBJ2-7|TRBD1|TRBV19
CASRDKTGLYEQYF
TGTGCCAGCCGAGATAAGACAGGGCTCTACGAGCAGTACTTC
>NA|15|TRBJ2-7|TRBD1|TRBV5-4
CASSRNRGISDEQYF
TGTGCCAGCAGCCGAAACAGGGGGATAAGCGACGAGCAGTACTTC
>NA|16|TRBJ1-3|TRBD1|TRBV18
CASSPSGGRTRNTIYF
TGTGCCAGCTCACCGTCAGGGGGAAGGACTCGGAACACCATATATTTT
>NA|15|TRBJ2-5|TRBD2|TRBV16
CASSQFGLAEETQYF
TGTGCCAGCAGCCAATTCGGACTAGCGGAGGAGACCCAGTACTTC
>NA|18|TRBJ2-3|TRBD2|TRBV5-1
CASSLRASGRLLTDTQYF
TGCGCCAGCAGCCTGAGGGCTAGCGGCCGCCTTCTCACAGATACGCAGTATTTT
>NA|16|TRBJ1-3|TRBD1|TRBV3-1/TRBV3-2
CASSQPQGAGGNTIYF
TGTGCCAGCAGCCAACCACAGGGGGCGGGAGGAAACACCATATATTTT
>few|18|TRBJ2-6|NA|TRBV6-2/TRBV6-3
CASSWDSGGLSGANVLTF
TGTGCCAGCAGTTGGGACAGCGGAGGGCTCTCTGGGGCCAACGTCCTGACTTTC
>NA|14|TRBJ1-5|TRBD1|TRBV2
CASSQTGVSQPQHF
TGTGCCAGCAGCCAGACAGGGGTTAGCCAGCCCCAGCATTTT
>NA|15|TRBJ2-1|TRBD2|TRBV7-3
CASSLGGLEDNEQFF
TGTGCCAGCAGCTTGGGAGGACTAGAGGACAATGAGCAGTTCTTC
>NA|17|TRBJ2-5|NA|TRBV7-6
CASSLAGGSSSSETQYF
TGTGCCAGCAGCTTAGCCGGGGGATCGTCGAGCAGTGAGACCCAGTACTTC
>once|13|TRBJ1-2|TRBD1|TRBV30
CAFTGQRNYGYTF
TGTGCCTTCACGGGACAGAGAAACTATGGCTACACCTTC
>NA|17|TRBJ2-7|NA|TRBV27
CASSSTPVQRRTYEQYF
TGTGCCAGCAGCTCAACGCCCGTCCAGAGGCGGACCTACGAGCAGTACTTC
>few|16|TRBJ2-2|NA|TRBV5-1
CASSFRGNSGPGELFF
TGCGCCAGCAGCTTCCGGGGAAATTCCGGACCCGGGGAGCTGTTTTTT
>NA|14|TRBJ2-1|NA|TRBV5-4
CASSSGDSYNEQFF
TGTGCCAGCAGCTCCGGGGACTCCTACAATGAGCAGTTCTTC
>once|14|TRBJ1-5|NA|TRBV27
CASSLLNSNQPQHF
TGTGCCAGCAGTTTACTAAACAGCAATCAGCCCCAGCATTTT
>NA|15|TRBJ2-2|TRBD2|TRBV7-2
CASSLGGGEGGELFF
TGTGCCAGCAGCTTAGGAGGCGGGGAGGGCGGGGAGCTGTTTTTT
>few|15|TRBJ1-3|NA|TRBV30
CAWILRGSSGNTIYF
TGTGCCTGGATTCTGCGCGGAAGCTCTGGAAACACCATATATTTT
>NA|15|TRBJ2-2|NA|TRBV7-2
CASSYTGTNTGELFF
TGTGCCAGCAGCTACACCGGGACAAACACCGGGGAGCTGTTTTTT
>NA|15|TRBJ1-6|NA|TRBV6-1
CASSEAMGGTSPLHF
TGTGCCAGCAGTGAAGCGATGGGGGGAACCTCACCCCTCCACTTT
>NA|15|TRBJ1-4|TRBD1|TRBV28
CASSPQGEGNEKLFF
TGTGCCAGCAGTCCACAGGGGGAGGGTAATGAAAAACTGTTTTTT
>NA|13|TRBJ1-6|NA|TRBV5-1
CASRGQTNSPLHF
TGCGCCAGTAGAGGACAGACTAATTCACCCCTCCACTTT
>NA|15|TRBJ2-5|NA|TRBV7-3
CASSLNKGSGVTQYF
TGTGCCAGCAGCTTAAATAAGGGTTCAGGGGTTACCCAGTACTTC
>NA|15|TRBJ2-7|TRBD2|TRBV3-1/TRBV3-2
CASSQDRGGPYEQYF
TGTGCCAGCAGCCAAGATCGCGGGGGGCCCTACGAGCAGTACTTC
>NA|15|TRBJ1-5|TRBD1|TRBV9
CASSVTGGDSQPQHF
TGTGCCAGCAGCGTGACAGGGGGCGATAGTCAGCCCCAGCATTTT
>NA|15|TRBJ1-1|NA|TRBV5-5
CASNHLRDTNTEAFF
TGTGCCAGCAACCACCTCCGGGACACGAACACTGAAGCTTTCTTT
>once|16|TRBJ2-3|NA|TRBV28
CASSLPPASITDTQYF
TGTGCCAGCAGTTTACCCCCAGCGTCAATCACAGATACGCAGTATTTT
>NA|16|TRBJ2-1|NA|TRBV27
CASSPIFRTVNNEQFF
TGTGCCAGCAGTCCTATTTTTCGGACAGTGAACAATGAGCAGTTCTTC
>NA|19|TRBJ1-5|TRBD1|TRBV6-4
CASSEWGQEKGNSNQPQHF
TGTGCCAGCAGTGAATGGGGACAGGAAAAAGGAAATAGCAATCAGCCCCAGCATTTT
>NA|14|TRBJ2-3|TRBD1|TRBV7-2
CASSLVGQPPTQYF
TGTGCCAGCAGCTTAGTGGGACAGCCTCCTACGCAGTATTTT